This passage covers 28 T cell receptor beta chains from one sample sequenced in a study of T cells in Graves' hyperthyroidism and ophthalmopathy. Researchers amplified the TCR beta CDR3 regions from RNA transcripts. TCR CDR3 underwent first-round RT-PCR with the HTBI primer set. TCRdb re-called the multiplex PCR reads through MiXCR, storing one row per CDR3 protein. The data hold 300,000 to 400,000 distinct CDR3 sequences, with about 18% observed a single time. Specimen: blood. The origin of the receptors is a man aged 18 to 29 with Graves' ophthalmopathy.

This clonotype was detected many times. The chain recombines TRBV10-3 with TRBJ1-1, with a possible D match to TRBD1 (6 bases). Germline lookup yields CDR1 ENHRY and CDR2 SYGVKD. V was pared by 9 bases and J by 0 bases, with 8 bases between. The CDR3 is 12 amino acids. CDR3 DNA sequence: TGTGCCATTGGACAGATGAACACTGAAGCTTTCTTT. Residues: CAIGQMNTEAFF.

This clonotype was counted at least ten times. The V call is TRBV18, the J call TRBJ1-5; TRBD1 aligns across 10 bases. This CDR3 has 13 residues. Germline V gene data show CDR1 as KGHSH and CDR2 as LQKENI. V lost 5 bases, J lost 9 bases, and 4 bases stayed unmatched. The CDR3 loop reads CASSGTGDPPQHF. The CDR3 DNA is TGTGCCAGCTCAGGGACAGGGGATCCGCCCCAGCATTTT.

This clonotype has just a few counts. CDR3 sequence (DNA): TGTGCCAGCAGCGTAGAAGCGGGGGCCACAGATACGCAGTATTTT. It is translated as CASSVEAGATDTQYF. This sequence joins TRBV9 and TRBJ2-3; 8 bases fit TRBD2. The ends lost 0 bases at V and 2 bases at J; junction bases unmatched: 2. CDR1 is SGDLS and CDR2 is YYNGEE in the germline V gene. This CDR3 is built from 15 residues.

The rearrangement uses TRBV7-9 and TRBJ1-1; no firm D call. The CDR3 has 12 residues. CDR1 is SEHNR, CDR2 FQNEAQ, per germline (reference sequence). V lost 4 bases and J 10 bases, leaving 13 bases between the germline ends. CDR3 loop: CASSSDRRRAFF. In nucleotides, the CDR3 is TGTGCCAGCAGCTCGGACCGACGGAGAGCTTTCTTT.

In this sample, this clonotype turned up many times. The CDR3 here is CASSPDNTEAFF. DNA for the CDR3: TGTGCCAGCTCACCAGATAACACTGAAGCTTTCTTT. This chain joins TRBV18 and TRBJ1-1; D gene uncertain. From germline, CDR1 is KGHSH and CDR2 LQKENI. This CDR3 region has 12 residues. Trimming pared 2 bases from V and 2 bases from J, leaving 3 bases between.

This clonotype was detected ten times or more. The rearrangement links TRBV12-3 or TRBV12-4 to TRBJ2-5; D might be TRBD2 (6 bases). The germline V and J ends were trimmed by 5 bases and 5 bases, with 27 bases remaining between them. This CDR3 is 18 amino acids long. The CDR3, as DNA: TGTGCCAGCAGTCTCGTGCCGGACTACCCCTTGTTAGGGGAGACCCAGTACTTC. Amino acid sequence: CASSLVPDYPLLGETQYF.

This clonotype was detected ten times or more. V gene TRBV2 combines with J gene TRBJ1-3, with D maybe TRBD1 (5 bases). Germline CDR1 is SNHLY and CDR2 is FYNNEI. This CDR3 comprises 18 residues. The germline V and J ends were trimmed by 4 bases and 4 bases, with 23 bases remaining between them. CDR3 residues: CASSGISRLWGQGNTIYF. CDR3 in DNA: TGTGCCAGCAGTGGAATCTCGCGTTTATGGGGCCAAGGAAACACCATATATTTT.

The rearrangement uses TRBV7-6 and TRBJ2-3, with D perhaps matching TRBD1 or TRBD2 (5 bases each). CDR3 length equals 14 residues. V was shortened by 4 bases and J by 7 bases, with 15 bases between the two germline ends. Germline CDR1 reads SGHVS; CDR2 reads FNYEAQ. This chain's CDR3 is CASSSRDEMYTQYF. The DNA for the CDR3 is TGTGCCAGCAGCTCCCGGGACGAAATGTATACGCAGTATTTT.

For this clonotype: This could be a read error, since a much larger clone is one nucleotide away. The chain joins TRBV28 to TRBJ1-1; possible D gene TRBD1, 5 bases. The V end lost 6 bases, the J end lost 7 bases, and 21 bases lay between the germline ends. The CDR3 has 15 amino acids. Per germline, CDR1 MDHEN and CDR2 SYDVKM. CDR3 nucleotide sequence: TGTGCCAGCAGCGCAAGCCGGGGGTATCCGGATGAAGCTTTCTTT. Translated, it gives CASSASRGYPDEAFF.

This clonotype was observed many times. This chain uses TRBV11-2 with TRBJ1-2; 7 positions match TRBD1. The CDR3 is made up of 13 amino acids. CDR1 is SGHAT and CDR2 is FQNNGV in the germline V gene. The ends lost 6 bases at V and 4 bases at J; junction bases unmatched: 5. The CDR3 here is CASRRNRGYGYTF. The CDR3 DNA reads TGTGCCAGCAGACGAAACAGGGGCTATGGCTACACCTTC.

The V gene is TRBV10-3, the J gene TRBJ2-2; TRBD1 matches at 10 bases. In germline, CDR1 is ENHRY, CDR2 SYGVKD. This CDR3 is 17 amino acids long. V was pared by 6 bases and J by 6 bases, with 13 bases of the junction left unmatched. The CDR3 reads CAISRSPGTGDSGELFF. CDR3 DNA sequence: TGTGCCATCAGCAGGTCGCCCGGGACAGGGGACTCCGGGGAGCTGTTTTTT.

In its sample, this clonotype was seen many times. The chain has TRBV20-1 and TRBJ2-5, with 7 bases lining up with TRBD2. The CDR3 runs 15 residues. V was pared by 0 bases and J by 5 bases, with 9 bases of the junction left unmatched. Germline assignment: CDR1 DFQATT and CDR2 SNEGSKA (reference sequence). This chain's CDR3 is CSARDQRTSLETQYF. CDR3 DNA sequence: TGCAGTGCTAGAGACCAAAGGACTAGTCTCGAGACCCAGTACTTC.

In this sample, this clonotype turned up once. This may be a read error, as it is one base from a much larger clone. This chain connects TRBV7-9 to TRBJ2-3; TRBD2 might be the D (6 bases). Germline CDR1 SEHNR, CDR2 FQNEAQ (reference sequence). The CDR3 loop spans 15 amino acids. Written as DNA, the CDR3 is TGTGCCAGCCGGCGGCAGCTAGCGCTCGGAGATGCGCAGTATTTT. It specifies CASRRQLALGDAQYF.

This clonotype has a count of ten or more. The V gene is TRBV11-2, the J gene TRBJ2-1; D unclear. The CDR3 is made up of 16 amino acids. The V and J ends lost 4 bases and 2 bases respectively, with 15 bases between them. Germline lookup yields CDR1 SGHAT and CDR2 FQNNGV. CDR3 nucleotide sequence: TGTGCCAGCAGCTCTAAGCTAGGGTTACCCTACAATGAGCAGTTCTTC. It translates to CASSSKLGLPYNEQFF.

This clonotype was picked up many times. The chain is built from TRBV12-3 or TRBV12-4 and TRBJ2-5; 7 bases match TRBD1. V shed 5 bases and J 3 bases; nucleotides not matched to a gene: 9. The CDR3 runs to 15 residues. CDR3 coding DNA: TGTGCCAGCAGTCCCCGGGACAGACCTAAAGAGACCCAGTACTTC. This encodes CASSPRDRPKETQYF.

The gene calls are TRBV2 and TRBJ2-2; TRBD2 agrees at 7 bases. Trimming removed 8 bases from V and 4 bases from J; junction bases left unmatched: 16. This CDR3 has 17 amino acids. Germline V gene sequence: CDR1 SNHLY, CDR2 FYNNEI. The DNA of the CDR3 is TGTGCCAGCTCACCCTTCTTCGCGGGGGTTACCACCGGGGAGCTGTTTTTT. Translated, it gives CASSPFFAGVTTGELFF.

Points on this clonotype: This clone may be a read error of a much larger clone one base away. This sequence joins TRBV29-1 and TRBJ2-3; 8 bases line up with TRBD1. Trimming took 4 bases from V and 5 from J; bases not matched to a gene: 5. From germline, CDR1 is SQVTM and CDR2 ANQGSEA. The CDR3 covers 13 residues. The CDR3 loop reads CSVGQGQGDTQYF. Here the CDR3 DNA reads TGCAGCGTTGGACAGGGGCAGGGAGATACGCAGTATTTT.

V and J are TRBV7-3 and TRBJ2-1; 11 bases align to TRBD2. Per the germline V gene, CDR1 is SGHTA and CDR2 is FQGTGA. The ends lost 5 bases at V and 2 bases at J; junction bases unmatched: 8. The CDR3 has 17 amino acids. The CDR3 nucleotides are TGTGCCAGCAGCCCCCATAGCGGGAGGGACACCTACAATGAGCAGTTCTTC. The encoded protein is CASSPHSGRDTYNEQFF.

This clonotype was detected a few times. V gene TRBV7-3 combines with J gene TRBJ2-2; TRBD2 might be the D (5 bases). V was shortened by 5 bases and J by 5 bases, with 21 bases between the two germline ends. This CDR3 has 17 amino acids. Germline lookup yields CDR1 SGHTA and CDR2 FQGTGA. The CDR3: CASSLKIRPSGTGELFF. CDR3 sequence (DNA): TGTGCCAGCAGCCTAAAGATTAGGCCGTCGGGGACCGGGGAGCTGTTTTTT. Full variable domain (remainder filled in from reference TRBV7-3 and TRBJ2-2): GAGVSQTPSNKVTEKGKYVELRCDPISGHTALYWYRQSLGQGPEFLIYFQGTGAADDSGLPNDRFFAVRPEGSVSTLKIQRTERGDSAVYLCASSLKIRPSGTGELFFGEGSRLTVL.

This clonotype was seen a handful of times. The V gene is TRBV5-4, the J gene TRBJ1-4; D uncertain. This CDR3 comprises 14 residues. Deletions cut 4 bases from V and 4 bases from J, with 11 bases between. Per germline, CDR1 SGHNT and CDR2 YYREEE (reference sequence). CDR3 protein: CASSLIGINEKLFF. In nucleotides, the CDR3 is TGTGCCAGCAGCCTTATTGGGATTAATGAAAAACTGTTTTTT.

The chain is built from TRBV19 and TRBJ2-6; D may match TRBD1 or TRBD2 (6 bases each). Germline-derived CDR1 and CDR2 are LNHDA and SQIVND (reference sequence). Trimming took 4 bases from V and 4 from J, leaving 17 bases between them. The CDR3 sequence is 17 residues long. CDR3 sequence reads: CASSTDGGQHGANVLTF. The DNA of the CDR3 is TGTGCCAGTAGTACCGACGGGGGCCAACACGGGGCCAACGTCCTGACTTTC.

Worth noting for this clonotype: A read error may explain this, as a much larger clone is one base away. The rearrangement links TRBV6-5 to TRBJ2-5; D possibly corresponds to TRBD1 (6 bases). Trimming removed 0 bases from V and 2 bases from J, with 13 bases in between. Germline lookup yields CDR1 MNHEY and CDR2 SVGAGI. This CDR3 comprises 16 residues. For the CDR3, the DNA is TGTGCCAGCAGTTACTCGACACCCGGACAGCAAGAGACCCAGTACTTC. This encodes CASSYSTPGQQETQYF.

This clonotype was recorded many times. The rearrangement uses TRBV24-1 and TRBJ2-3; D may match TRBD1 or TRBD2 (5 bases each). Looked up from germline, CDR1 is KGHDR and CDR2 is SFDVKD. Deletions cut 1 base from V and 4 bases from J, with 11 bases between. The CDR3 sequence is 15 residues long. CDR3: CATSDFGRDPDTQYF. The CDR3 coding sequence is TGTGCCACCAGTGATTTCGGCAGGGACCCAGATACGCAGTATTTT.

This clonotype was counted many times. This chain connects TRBV7-2 to TRBJ1-1; D ambiguous. Trimming pared 3 bases from V and 0 bases from J, leaving 14 bases between. This CDR3 comprises 16 residues. Germline V gene sequence: CDR1 SGHTA, CDR2 FQGNSA. The CDR3 region has the DNA TGTGCCAGCAGCTTTGGGGTCCCAGGCATGAACACTGAAGCTTTCTTT. It specifies CASSFGVPGMNTEAFF.

This clonotype came up many times. The chain carries TRBV18 and TRBJ2-1; TRBD2 is a possible D gene (6 bases). Trimming stripped 0 bases from V and 4 bases from J, with 13 bases between. This CDR3 is 16 amino acids long. CDR1 is KGHSH, CDR2 LQKENI, per germline. The CDR3 here is CASSPPRRGLYNEQFF. CDR3 nucleotide sequence: TGTGCCAGCTCACCACCTCGGCGGGGCCTGTACAATGAGCAGTTCTTC.

This clonotype was counted a few times. The DNA of the CDR3 is TGCAGTGCCCGGGACTACCAAGAGACCCAGTACTTC. Protein sequence: CSARDYQETQYF. The genes are TRBV20-1 and TRBJ2-5; D may be TRBD2 (6 bases). Germline assignment: CDR1 DFQATT and CDR2 SNEGSKA (reference sequence). The length of the CDR3 is 12 residues. Trimming removed 6 bases at V and 0 bases at J, with 8 bases between.

This clonotype was counted ten times or more. The chain links TRBV18 to TRBJ1-1, with a tentative D call TRBD1 (6 bases). The CDR3 length is 14 residues. V was cut by 4 bases and J by 5 bases, with 14 bases left in between. The germline V gene encodes CDR1 KGHSH and CDR2 LQKENI. As DNA, the CDR3 is TGTGCCAGCTCACGAAACAGGGAACAGACTGAAGCTTTCTTT. Protein product: CASSRNREQTEAFF.

The V gene is TRBV7-9, the J gene TRBJ2-5; 9 nucleotides match TRBD2. Trimming took 1 base from V and 2 from J; bases not matched to a gene: 11. The CDR3 has 18 amino acids. CDR1 is SEHNR, CDR2 FQNEAQ, per germline (reference sequence). The CDR3 spells CASSLGRGGLAEQETQYF. The CDR3, as DNA: TGTGCCAGCAGCTTAGGACGAGGGGGACTAGCAGAGCAAGAGACCCAGTACTTC.